The clone carrying this T cell receptor beta chain has a count of ten or more. The target antigen is unknown. This specimen comes from a study of breast tumors, draining lymph nodes, adjacent tissues. In TCRdb, the multiplex PCR reads were re-called with MiXCR into one record per CDR3 protein. The sample records about 110,000 distinct CDR3 sequences, roughly 33% being singletons. Regarding the study as a whole: Luminal-like breast cancer showed significantly greater tumor-nontumor repertoire similarity than basal-like breast cancer did.

Breast cancer patients provided tissue from their axillary draining lymph nodes. The specimen sequenced was axillary lymph node tissue. The receptor was derived from a female donor with breast cancer. Some clones in this sample may be carry-over from other donors' samples.

CDR3 nucleotide sequence: TGTGCTAGTGGCACGACAGGGGATGGGAACACTGAAGCTTTCTTT. This sequence encodes CASGTTGDGNTEAFF. This chain links TRBV12-5 with TRBJ1-1, with 8 bases lining up with TRBD1. V lost 6 bases and J lost 1; bases outside the gene matches: 7. Germline V gives CDR1 LGHNT, CDR2 FRNRAP. This CDR3 contains 15 residues.